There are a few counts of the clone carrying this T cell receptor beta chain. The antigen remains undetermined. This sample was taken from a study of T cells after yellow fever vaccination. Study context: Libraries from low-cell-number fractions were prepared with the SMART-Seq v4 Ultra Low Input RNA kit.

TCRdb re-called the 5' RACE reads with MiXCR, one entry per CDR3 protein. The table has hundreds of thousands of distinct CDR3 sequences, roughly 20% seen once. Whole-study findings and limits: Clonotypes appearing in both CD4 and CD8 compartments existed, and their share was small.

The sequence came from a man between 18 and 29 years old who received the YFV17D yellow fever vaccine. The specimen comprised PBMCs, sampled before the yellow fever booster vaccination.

The CDR3, as DNA: TGTGCCAGCAGACACCAGGGATACGAGCAGTTCTTC. This gives the protein CASRHQGYEQFF. The J gene is TRBJ2-1, the V gene TRBV11-2; tentatively, D is TRBD1 (5 bases). The CDR3 covers 12 residues. Germline V gene sequence: CDR1 SGHAT, CDR2 FQNNGV. V dropped 6 bases and J dropped 10 bases, with 13 bases sitting between them.